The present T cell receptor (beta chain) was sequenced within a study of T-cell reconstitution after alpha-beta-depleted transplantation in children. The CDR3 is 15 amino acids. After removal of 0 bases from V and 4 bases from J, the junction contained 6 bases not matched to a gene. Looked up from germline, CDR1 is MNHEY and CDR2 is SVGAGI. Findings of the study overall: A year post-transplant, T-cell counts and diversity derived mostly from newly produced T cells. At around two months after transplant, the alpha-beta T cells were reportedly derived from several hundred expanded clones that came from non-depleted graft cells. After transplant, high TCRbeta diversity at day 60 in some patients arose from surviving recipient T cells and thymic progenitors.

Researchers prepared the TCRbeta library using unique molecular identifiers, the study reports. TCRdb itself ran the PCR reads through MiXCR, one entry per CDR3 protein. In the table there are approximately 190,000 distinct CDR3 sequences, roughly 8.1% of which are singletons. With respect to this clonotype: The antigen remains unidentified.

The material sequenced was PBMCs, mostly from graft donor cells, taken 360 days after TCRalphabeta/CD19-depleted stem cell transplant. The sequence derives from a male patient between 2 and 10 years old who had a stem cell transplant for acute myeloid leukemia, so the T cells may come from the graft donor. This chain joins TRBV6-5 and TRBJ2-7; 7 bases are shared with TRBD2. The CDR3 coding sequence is TGTGCCAGCAGTTACTCACGGCTAGCGGCGTACGAGCAGTACTTC. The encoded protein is CASSYSRLAAYEQYF.